These 21 T cell receptor beta chains originate from one sample sequenced in a study of beta chain features in type 1 diabetes. Since all of the isolated RNA was reverse transcribed, expressed TCRB transcripts were what got sequenced. Data came from immunoSEQ multiplex PCR; TCRdb stores just in-frame clones and leaves some out. The sample lists around 130,000 clones, around 17% occurring once. Study-wide findings and caveats: For Type 1 diabetes patients, all four CD4+ subsets carried TCRB CDR3s that were moderately but significantly shorter.

The antigens of these receptors remain unknown. The sequencing sample was made of central memory CD4+ T cells from blood. The source of these receptors is a man between 25 and 39 years old with type 1 diabetes.

The CDR3 protein is CASRPRASTDTQYF. CDR3 bases: TGTGCCAGCAGGCCCCGGGCCTCCACAGATACGCAGTATTTT. This rearrangement joins TRBV2 to TRBJ2-3; D gene uncertain. CDR1 is SNHLY, CDR2 FYNNEI, per germline. The CDR3 extends over 14 amino acids. V gave up 6 bases and J gave up 2 bases, with 12 bases separating them.

The chain carries TRBV27 and TRBJ2-1; D is perhaps TRBD1 or TRBD2 (6 bases each). V was trimmed by 4 bases and J by 9 bases, leaving 16 bases between them. Germline lookup yields CDR1 MNHEY and CDR2 SMNVEV (reference sequence). CDR3 size: 14 residues. CDR3 nucleotides: TGTGCCAGCAGTTACTCCGGGGGCTGGGGTGAGCAGTTCTTC. It codes for CASSYSGGWGEQFF.

This clone was detected only a few times. With a much larger clone just one base away, this may be a read error. Additional DNA sequences in this sample encode the identical CDR3. The rearrangement links TRBV5-5 to TRBJ2-5; D call uncertain. This CDR3 has 11 residues. Trimming stripped 3 bases from V and 1 base from J, with 1 base between. Germline V gives CDR1 SGHKS, CDR2 YYEKEE (reference sequence). CDR3 in DNA: TGTGCCAGCAGCTCCCAAGAGACCCAGTACTTC. It encodes CASSSQETQYF.

Ten or more counts support this clone. V usage is TRBV7-6 and J usage is TRBJ2-1; 7 bases align to TRBD2. V shed 6 bases, J shed 7 bases, and the junction held 15 bases outside the gene matches. The CDR3 extends over 16 amino acids. Germline V CDR1 and CDR2: SGHVS, FNYEAQ. CDR3 nucleotides: TGTGCCAGCAGACATTCCTTGGGGGGGAAAAGGAATGAGCAGTTCTTC. Amino acid sequence: CASRHSLGGKRNEQFF.

To note about this clone: Other DNA sequences in the same sample also yield this CDR3. The chain links TRBV19 to TRBJ2-3; no definite D call. CDR1 and CDR2 from the germline V gene are LNHDA and SQIVND (reference sequence). The CDR3 spans 15 residues. Trimming removed 1 base at V and 2 bases at J, with 10 bases between. CDR3 DNA sequence: TGTGCCAGTAGTATAGGAGCAGCGTCCACAGATACGCAGTATTTT. It translates to CASSIGAASTDTQYF.

This chain connects TRBV7-6 to TRBJ2-3; weak D call: TRBD1 (5 bases). Germline V lookup: CDR1 SGHVS, CDR2 FNYEAQ. Trimming stripped 2 bases from V and 2 bases from J, with 11 bases between. This CDR3 has 15 amino acids. This CDR3 reads CASSLSSGPTDTQYF. The CDR3 nucleotides are TGTGCCAGCAGCTTAAGTTCAGGGCCCACAGATACGCAGTATTTT.

This clone was detected a few times. The genes are TRBV5-1 and TRBJ2-5; D is unclear. With 0 bases removed from V and 2 bases from J, the gap between germline ends came to 2 bases. From germline, CDR1 is SGHRS and CDR2 YFSETQ. The CDR3 runs 12 residues. The DNA of the CDR3 is TGCGCCAGCAGCTTGGAGCAAGAGACCCAGTACTTC. It translates to CASSLEQETQYF.

The rearrangement uses TRBV29-1 and TRBJ2-1, with D tentatively TRBD2 (7 bases). The CDR3 runs 12 residues. The germline V gene has CDR1 SQVTM and CDR2 ANQGSEA. The CDR3 region has the DNA TGCACCGGGGGGCAGGGTAAAGGGGAGCAGTTCTTC. Protein product: CTGGQGKGEQFF.

This clone has a handful of counts. This chain uses TRBV6-5 with TRBJ2-4, with D possibly being TRBD1 (5 bases). The CDR3 runs 15 residues. Trimming pared 2 bases from V and 6 bases from J, leaving 14 bases between. Germline CDR1 MNHEY, CDR2 SVGAGI. CDR3: CASSYSSGSPNIQYF. CDR3 bases: TGTGCCAGCAGTTACAGCTCAGGGTCCCCAAACATTCAGTACTTC.

This clone showed up just a few times. This chain uses TRBV4-2 with TRBJ1-2, with unresolved D. V was trimmed by 0 bases and J by 8 bases, leaving 10 bases between them. Germline CDR1 is LGHNA and CDR2 is YNFKEQ. The CDR3 is made up of 13 amino acids. CDR3 sequence (DNA): TGTGCCAGCAGCCAAGACCAAGGGAGGGGCTACACCTTC. Residues: CASSQDQGRGYTF.

The chain has TRBV7-2 and TRBJ1-2; D is possibly TRBD1 (5 bases). CDR3 length equals 18 residues. V lost 5 bases to trimming and J lost 1 base, with 23 bases between them. The germline CDR1 and CDR2 sequences are SGHTA and FQGNSA. CDR3 region: CASSSAGPSFRSNYGYTF. CDR3 bases: TGTGCCAGCAGCAGTGCGGGACCGAGTTTCCGGAGTAACTATGGCTACACCTTC. The full variable domain, completed using reference TRBV7-2 and TRBJ1-2, is GAGVSQSPSNKVTEKGKDVELRCDPISGHTALYWYRQSLGQGLEFLIYFQGNSAPDKSGLPSDRFSAERTGGSVSTLTIQRTQQEDSAVYLCASSSAGPSFRSNYGYTFGSGTRLTVV.

A few counts support this clone. This chain uses TRBV29-1 with TRBJ2-3; D tentatively reads TRBD1 or TRBD2 (6 bases each). V was trimmed by 4 bases and J by 2 bases, leaving 19 bases between them. Germline V gene data show CDR1 as SQVTM and CDR2 as ANQGSEA. The CDR3 runs 16 residues. CDR3 coding DNA: TGCAGCGTTGCCCTGGGGGGCCCGGGGTCCACAGATACGCAGTATTTT. This sequence encodes CSVALGGPGSTDTQYF.

There are a few counts of this clone. The V call is TRBV7-2, the J call TRBJ1-2; 7 bases are shared with TRBD1. The CDR3 spans 15 residues. Germline assignment: CDR1 SGHTA and CDR2 FQGNSA. The V segment lost 4 bases and the J segment 6 bases; nucleotides outside the gene matches: 11. The CDR3 is CASSSRQGGEDGYTF. CDR3 nucleotide sequence: TGTGCCAGCAGCTCCCGACAGGGCGGGGAGGATGGCTACACCTTC.

This clone was seen a few times. The chain couples TRBV30 to TRBJ2-7, with TRBD1 matching 8 bases. CDR3 length equals 16 residues. Germline V gives CDR1 GTSNPN, CDR2 SVGIG (reference sequence). Trimming removed 1 base from V and 2 bases from J; junction bases left unmatched: 10. This chain's CDR3 is CAWSARPGQATYEQYF. CDR3 sequence (DNA): TGTGCCTGGAGTGCTCGACCGGGACAGGCTACCTACGAGCAGTACTTC.

This clone was found a few times. The chain has TRBV7-8 and TRBJ2-4; the D is unclear. The CDR3 has 12 amino acids. V was pared by 5 bases and J by 5 bases, with 7 bases between. Germline V CDR1 and CDR2: SGHVS, FQNEAQ. The CDR3 DNA sequence: TGTGCCAGCAGCCCAACAGAAAACATTCAGTACTTC. Protein sequence: CASSPTENIQYF.

A few counts support this clone. The CDR3 DNA reads as TGTGCCAGCAGTGGGCGGGGTAGCGGGGGACACGAGCAGTACTTC. This translates into CASSGRGSGGHEQYF. This chain links TRBV6-5 with TRBJ2-7, with 9 bases fitting TRBD2. With 5 bases clipped from V and 5 bases from J, the junction kept 10 bases outside the gene matches. The germline V gene has CDR1 MNHEY and CDR2 SVGAGI. CDR3 length: 15 amino acids.

This clone was counted only a few times. The CDR3 protein is CASRGGRGSYNEQFF. The CDR3, as DNA: TGTGCCAGCAGGGGGGGGCGGGGCTCCTACAATGAGCAGTTCTTC. This chain connects TRBV7-8 to TRBJ2-1; D is possibly TRBD2 (7 bases). Germline V gene sequence: CDR1 SGHVS, CDR2 FQNEAQ. The CDR3 is made up of 15 amino acids. V was shortened by 6 bases and J by 0 bases, with 12 bases between the two germline ends.

This clone was recorded a few times. The chain recombines TRBV25-1 with TRBJ2-5; D may be TRBD1 (7 bases). The CDR3 contains 13 residues. Between the trimmed V and J ends, which lost 5 bases and 11 bases, there was a span of 18 bases. Germline V gives CDR1 MGHDK, CDR2 SYGVNS. For the CDR3, the DNA is TGTGCCAGCAGTAGGCGACAGGGAGGTGAGCAGTACTTC. Its protein is CASSRRQGGEQYF.

This rearrangement joins TRBV30 to TRBJ1-5, with D possibly being TRBD1 (6 bases). This CDR3 region has 14 residues. Trimming shortened V by 3 bases and J by 11 bases, and 20 bases separated the two germline ends. The V gene's germline CDR1 is GTSNPN and CDR2 SVGIG (reference sequence). As DNA, the CDR3 is TGTGCCTGGAGCGGGCGGGCCCTAGGGGGGACCCAGCATTTT. As protein: CAWSGRALGGTQHF.

Points on this clone: An end of the junction differs from the germline gene, which may be a read error. Here the CDR3 DNA reads TGTGCCAGCAGCGTAGAGTCAGGGTGGAATAAATCACCCCTCCACTTT. Its protein is CASSVESGWNKSPLHF. The chain has TRBV9 and TRBJ1-6, with D perhaps TRBD1 (5 bases). CDR3 length equals 16 residues. CDR1 and CDR2 from the germline V gene are SGDLS and YYNGEE. The full variable domain, its missing parts supplied by reference TRBV9 and TRBJ1-6, is DSGVTQTPKHLITATGQRVTLRCSPRSGDLSVYWYQQSLDQGLQFLIQYYNGEERAKGNILERFSAQQFPDLHSELNLSSLELGDSALYFCASSVESGWNKSPLHFGNGTRLTVT.

Many counts were recorded for this clone. The chain uses TRBV6-1 and TRBJ1-2; tentatively, D is TRBD1 (6 bases). Germline CDR1 is MNHNS and CDR2 is SASEGT. The CDR3 loop spans 12 amino acids. V lost 3 bases to trimming and J lost 8 bases, with 10 bases between them. The chain's CDR3 is CASSDQGRGYTF. Here the CDR3 DNA reads TGTGCCAGCAGTGATCAGGGGAGAGGCTACACCTTC.